Presented here are 2 T cell receptor beta chains from one specimen sequenced in a study of T cells in Graves' hyperthyroidism and ophthalmopathy. Amplification targeted TCR beta CDR3 regions from RNA transcripts. The HTBI primer set was used in a first-round RT-PCR of the TCR CDR3. Using its own MiXCR run on the multiplex PCR reads, TCRdb lists one record per CDR3 protein. The sample comprises under 400,000 distinct CDR3 sequences, around 15% of which are singletons, and roughly a fifth rests with the top ten. Sequenced material: blood. These receptors came from a woman aged 55-69 years with Graves' ophthalmopathy.

Comments on this clonotype: Being one base from a much bigger clone, this may be a read error. CDR3 coding DNA: TGTGCCAGCAGCCCGAACTCCATCTTGACAGGGAACTATGGCTACACCTTC. Protein product: CASSPNSILTGNYGYTF. V gene TRBV11-2 combines with J gene TRBJ1-2, with 7 bases fitting TRBD1. Trimming at V came to 5 bases and at J to 2 bases, leaving 14 bases not matched to a gene. CDR3 length equals 17 residues. CDR1 SGHAT and CDR2 FQNNGV come from the germline V gene.

V and J are TRBV5-6 and TRBJ2-7; tentatively, D is TRBD1 (6 bases). Germline V gene sequence: CDR1 SGHDT, CDR2 YYEEEE. This CDR3 is 15 amino acids long. The V gene lost 3 bases and the J gene lost 0 bases, with 13 bases spanning the gap. CDR3 nucleotide sequence: TGTGCCAGCAGCTCCACAGGGACAAGCTCCTACGAGCAGTACTTC. Its protein is CASSSTGTSSYEQYF.